This TCR beta chain emerged from a study of neoadjuvant anti-PD-1 for oral cavity cancer. Data came from immunoSEQ multiplex PCR; TCRdb stores just in-frame clones and leaves some out. Of 73,000 or so clones in the sample, 70% to 90% were seen once. Germline CDR1 reads SGHAT; CDR2 reads FQNNGV. V lost 11 bases and J 1 base, leaving 8 bases between the germline ends. The CDR3 is made up of 11 amino acids. This sample's time point: after neoadjuvant nivolumab, at surgical resection. These newly diagnosed stage II-IVA oral cavity squamous cell carcinoma patients had no prior systemic or radiation treatment. These oral cavity squamous cell carcinomas were HPV-negative and locally advanced. Blood cells were analyzed directly, without culture or expansion.

Here the sequenced sample was PBMCs, taken after nivolumab (anti-PD-1) treatment. This chain connects TRBV11-2 to TRBJ1-2, with D unclear. The TCR comes from a person aged 35-79 years with oral cavity squamous cell carcinoma. CDR3 DNA: TGTGCCGGAGGGAGTAACTATGGCTACACCTTC. Its protein is CAGGSNYGYTF.